A selection of T cell receptor beta chains follows, all from one sample in a study of CD8 T cells in ankylosing spondylitis. TCRdb called the 5' RACE reads again in MiXCR, with one record for every CDR3 protein. The table records about 360,000 distinct CDR3 sequences, about 14% of them present only once. The sequencing input was blood, either unsorted or a sorted T cell fraction (not recorded which). The receptors here all came from a male donor with ankylosing spondylitis or in good health (not recorded which). The CDR3 runs from the conserved cysteine through the conserved F or W. A D gene is named only where the DNA matches it firmly. The size of a clone is reported for some rows only, either as once, few or many, or as a class for expanded clones.

v_gene	d_gene	len	j_gene	abundance	CDR3aa	CDR3nt
TRBV20-1	-	13	TRBJ1-6	many	CSARFRVDSPLHF	TGCAGTGCTCGCTTTCGGGTGGATTCACCCCTCCACTTT
TRBV6-1	TRBD1	16	TRBJ1-1	-	CASSPGVSGQGSKAFF	TGTGCCAGCAGCCCTGGGGTGTCGGGACAGGGGAGTAAAGCTTTCTTT
TRBV20-1	TRBD2	19	TRBJ2-3	few	CSARALSAGGIRGADTQYF	TGCAGTGCTAGAGCCCTCTCTGCGGGGGGTATTAGGGGTGCAGATACGCAGTATTTT
TRBV5-1	-	14	TRBJ2-7	-	CASLLDTNSYEQYF	TGCGCCAGTTTATTGGACACAAATTCCTACGAGCAGTACTTC
TRBV20-1	TRBD1	15	TRBJ2-3	-	CSAREAGGLRDTQYF	TGCAGTGCTAGAGAAGCAGGGGGTTTGCGAGATACGCAGTATTTT
TRBV4-2	-	14	TRBJ1-2	few	CASSQVYREGGYTF	TGTGCCAGCAGCCAAGTATACAGGGAGGGTGGCTACACCTTC
TRBV19	TRBD2	14	TRBJ2-1	-	CASRGGGPYNEQFF	TGTGCCAGTAGGGGCGGGGGGCCTTACAATGAGCAGTTCTTC
TRBV5-1	TRBD1	16	TRBJ1-2	-	CASRTGTGGPNYGYTF	TGCGCCAGCAGAACCGGGACAGGGGGCCCTAACTATGGCTACACCTTC
TRBV9	TRBD1	17	TRBJ2-3	-	CASSISRQGTNTDTQYF	TGTGCCAGCAGCATCAGTCGACAGGGGACGAACACAGATACGCAGTATTTT
TRBV30	-	14	TRBJ1-4	-	CAWSYSGTNEKLFF	TGTGCCTGGAGTTACAGCGGAACTAATGAAAAACTGTTTTTT
TRBV27	-	16	TRBJ2-1	-	CASSLIGDNSYNEQFF	TGTGCCAGCAGTTTGATCGGGGATAACTCCTACAATGAGCAGTTCTTC
TRBV7-9	TRBD2	16	TRBJ2-7	-	CASTRTATSAPYEQYF	TGTGCCAGCACCAGGACGGCGACTAGCGCTCCCTACGAGCAGTACTTC
TRBV6-1	-	13	TRBJ1-2	few	CASDFTTGYGYTF	TGTGCCAGTGATTTTACGACAGGCTATGGCTACACCTTC
TRBV30	TRBD1	13	TRBJ2-7	-	CALWDRASYEQYF	TGTGCCCTCTGGGACAGGGCATCCTACGAGCAGTACTTC
TRBV4-1	TRBD1	14	TRBJ1-2	-	CASSQGTGDFGYTF	TGCGCCAGCAGCCAAGGGACAGGGGATTTCGGCTACACCTTC
TRBV12-3/TRBV12-4	-	15	TRBJ1-2	many	CASSLWQGRSSGYTF	TGTGCCAGCAGTTTATGGCAGGGAAGGTCCTCTGGCTACACCTTC
TRBV12-3/TRBV12-4	TRBD1	13	TRBJ2-7	many	CASSLQGAGEQYF	TGTGCCAGCAGTTTACAGGGGGCTGGCGAGCAGTACTTC
TRBV2	-	14	TRBJ2-5	-	CASSDSEVQETQYF	TGTGCCAGCAGTGACAGCGAAGTCCAAGAGACCCAGTACTTC
TRBV6-1	TRBD2	15	TRBJ2-1	-	CASSSGGAYYNEQFF	TGTGCCAGCAGTAGCGGGGGGGCCTACTACAATGAGCAGTTCTTC
TRBV7-8	-	14	TRBJ1-2	few	CASSLVRSLYGYTF	TGTGCCAGCAGCTTAGTACGCAGCCTCTATGGCTACACCTTC
TRBV7-2	TRBD2	17	TRBJ2-3	-	CASSSRRTSGGTDTQYF	TGTGCCAGCAGCTCCCGGCGGACTAGCGGGGGTACAGATACGCAGTATTTT
TRBV5-1	-	12	TRBJ1-1	-	CASSIDGLGAFF	TGCGCCAGCAGCATAGACGGGCTCGGGGCTTTCTTT
TRBV2	TRBD2	15	TRBJ2-1	few	CASRPLAGPYNEQFF	TGTGCCAGCAGACCACTAGCGGGCCCCTACAATGAGCAGTTCTTC
TRBV27	-	15	TRBJ1-1	-	CASSLSGAQVTEAFF	TGTGCCAGCAGTTTGTCGGGGGCGCAGGTGACTGAAGCTTTCTTT
TRBV5-1	-	15	TRBJ2-7	few	CASSLGGQSSYEQYF	TGCGCCAGCAGCCTCGGGGGACAGAGCTCCTACGAGCAGTACTTC
TRBV9	-	15	TRBJ1-6	-	CASSAGVQRGSPLHF	TGTGCCAGCAGCGCAGGAGTCCAACGGGGTTCACCCCTCCACTTT
TRBV6-1	-	16	TRBJ2-7	few	CASASPTMDAAYEQYF	TGTGCCAGCGCCTCCCCAACCATGGACGCCGCCTACGAGCAGTACTTC
TRBV29-1	-	13	TRBJ2-3	-	CSVVGGGRDTQYF	TGCAGCGTCGTCGGGGGAGGAAGGGATACGCAGTATTTT